This TCR beta chain stems from a study of blood T cell repertoires in COVID-19. At the level of the study: From T cells, B-cell-depleted T cells, or PBMCs came the material, which was cDNA or gDNA.

Germline V gene sequence: CDR1 KGHSH, CDR2 LQKENI. This CDR3 spans 15 amino acids. Trimming removed 5 bases from V and 4 bases from J, with 16 bases in between. The data were produced by immunoSEQ multiplex PCR, yet TCRdb's version contains in-frame clones alone and is incomplete. The data contain roughly 140,000 clones, roughly 84% of them singletons. The chain combines TRBV18 with TRBJ2-3; possible D gene TRBD2, 5 bases. The source material was peripheral blood. The TCR comes from an older man with acute or convalescent COVID-19. The CDR3 bases are TGTGCCAGCTCAGGGCTAGCCGGTTCGGCAGATACGCAGTATTTT. Translation: CASSGLAGSADTQYF.